A selection of T cell receptor beta chains follows, all from one sample in a study of CD8 T cells in Susac syndrome. TCRdb re-derived calls from the immunoSEQ multiplex PCR reads in MiXCR, one entry per CDR3 protein. The sample comprises some 120,000 distinct CDR3 sequences, 92% of which are singletons, and roughly 0.15% rests with the top ten. The material sequenced was CD4+ T cells from PBMCs. These receptor sequences come from a human donor in good health. CDR3s include the opening cysteine and the closing phenylalanine or tryptophan. A D gene is named only where the DNA matches it firmly. Clone size is stated in some rows and not others, as once, few, many or a class when expanded.

DNA,CDR3,V,D,size,J
TGCAGCGTTGCTGGAGCAGCCCCTCTTAACTATGGCTACACCTTC,CSVAGAAPLNYGYTF,TRBV29-1,NA,NA,TRBJ1-2
TGCAGCGTCCCCACTGGGGGACCGGAGACCCAGTACTTC,CSVPTGGPETQYF,TRBV29-1,NA,once,TRBJ2-5
TGTGCCAGCAGCCAAGGGGGCACCTACAATGAGCAGTTCTTC,CASSQGGTYNEQFF,TRBV3-1,NA,NA,TRBJ2-1
TGTGCCAGCAGTTCCGACCTACAGGGGGGAGCGGCTGAAGCTTTCTTT,CASSSDLQGGAAEAFF,TRBV6-2/TRBV6-3,TRBD1,once,TRBJ1-1
TGTGCCAGCAGCCGGCGGCCGGGGAACGGGGAAGAAGCTTTCTTT,CASSRRPGNGEEAFF,TRBV7-3,NA,NA,TRBJ1-1
TGTGCCAGCAGCGCTAATCAGGGGGGCACAGATACGCAGTATTTT,CASSANQGGTDTQYF,TRBV7-3,TRBD1,NA,TRBJ2-3
TGTGCCAGCAGCCAAGCTGATGGAACCTACGAGCAGTACTTC,CASSQADGTYEQYF,TRBV4-2,NA,NA,TRBJ2-7
TGCGCCAGCAGCCAAGATCTGATGGGCCTCCCTAATGAAAAACTGTTTTTT,CASSQDLMGLPNEKLFF,TRBV4-3,NA,NA,TRBJ1-4
TGCAGCGTTGAAGATGCTAGAGGACAGTATCTGAACACCATATATTTT,CSVEDARGQYLNTIYF,TRBV29-1,NA,NA,TRBJ1-3
TGCGCCAGCAGCTTGGACAGTAGTCGTCGATCTGAAGCTTTCTTT,CASSLDSSRRSEAFF,TRBV5-1,NA,NA,TRBJ1-1
TGTGCCAGCAGCCAAGAGGGATTCGCGGGCTATGGCTACACCTTC,CASSQEGFAGYGYTF,TRBV14,NA,NA,TRBJ1-2
TGTGCCAGCAGCCAAGACCGGACAGGGGGTCTTGGAAACACCATATATTTT,CASSQDRTGGLGNTIYF,TRBV14,TRBD1,NA,TRBJ1-3
TGTGCCAGCAGTCCCTCGACAGGGGAACTCTTTCAGCCCCAGCATTTT,CASSPSTGELFQPQHF,TRBV6-2/TRBV6-3,TRBD1,NA,TRBJ1-5
TGTGCCAGCGGACGGAAGGCCAAAGAGACCCAGTACTTC,CASGRKAKETQYF,TRBV6-5,NA,NA,TRBJ2-5
TGTGCCAGTAGTGGCCGGGCTGGGGCCGGGGAGCTGTTTTTT,CASSGRAGAGELFF,TRBV19,NA,NA,TRBJ2-2
TGTGCCATCAGCCCCGCGTACCAAGAGACCCAGTACTTC,CAISPAYQETQYF,TRBV10-3,NA,NA,TRBJ2-5
TGCGCCAGCAGCCTTCCGACAGGAACCTACGAGCAGTACTTC,CASSLPTGTYEQYF,TRBV5-1,NA,NA,TRBJ2-7
TGTGCCAGCAGTTACCGTCCCCTGGAAGAGACCCAGTACTTC,CASSYRPLEETQYF,TRBV6-6,NA,once,TRBJ2-5
TGTGCCAGCAGCTCCCGGTTGGGGCGTACCGGGGAGCTGTTTTTT,CASSSRLGRTGELFF,TRBV7-2,NA,NA,TRBJ2-2
TGTGCCACCAGCAATGTGGGGTTTGAAGCTTTCTTT,CATSNVGFEAFF,TRBV15,NA,NA,TRBJ1-1
TGTGCCAGCAGTGACAGCCCAAGCATCGGGGAGCTGTTTTTT,CASSDSPSIGELFF,TRBV2,NA,NA,TRBJ2-2
TGTGCCAGCAGTTTGGCCACTAGGGGAGTTAAAGAGACCCAGTACTTC,CASSLATRGVKETQYF,TRBV12-3/TRBV12-4,NA,NA,TRBJ2-5
TGTGCCAGCAGCCTGTCGGGGTCTATCCCTAGCACAGATACGCAGTATTTT,CASSLSGSIPSTDTQYF,TRBV7-3,NA,NA,TRBJ2-3
TGTGCCAGCAGCTCCAGTCGGGCCAGGGGAGACGAGACCCAGTACTTC,CASSSSRARGDETQYF,TRBV7-9,NA,once,TRBJ2-5
TGCGCCAGCAGCCCGTACTCTCCGGGACAGTACACCGGGGAGCTGTTTTTT,CASSPYSPGQYTGELFF,TRBV4-3,TRBD1,NA,TRBJ2-2
TGTGCCAGCAGTGAACTGGCGGTCCAAGAGACCCAGTACTTC,CASSELAVQETQYF,TRBV2,NA,NA,TRBJ2-5
TGCAGTGCTTACCCAACAGGGGTCTCGAGTTACGAGCAGTACTTC,CSAYPTGVSSYEQYF,TRBV20-1,TRBD1,NA,TRBJ2-7
TGCGCCAGCAGCCTGGGGTCCCAGGGGTCCTACGAGCAGTACTTC,CASSLGSQGSYEQYF,TRBV5-1,NA,once,TRBJ2-7
TGTGCCAGCTCACCACCATGGGGGCCAGGCTACAATGAGCAGTTCTTC,CASSPPWGPGYNEQFF,TRBV18,NA,NA,TRBJ2-1
TGCAGCGGACAGGGCACTGAAGCTTTCTTT,CSGQGTEAFF,TRBV29-1,TRBD1,NA,TRBJ1-1
TGCAGTGCAAAAGCGGGAGAGATAGAGACCCAGTACTTC,CSAKAGEIETQYF,TRBV20-1,TRBD2,NA,TRBJ2-5
TGTGCCAGCAGCTTAAACGCTGCGGGGGCTTCGGGAGATACGCAGTATTTT,CASSLNAAGASGDTQYF,TRBV7-3,NA,NA,TRBJ2-3
TGTGCCAGCAGCCGACAGTCGAATCAGCCCCAGCATTTT,CASSRQSNQPQHF,TRBV5-6,NA,NA,TRBJ1-5
TGCGCCAGCAGCCAAGCGGTCGTATCTAATGAAAAACTGTTTTTT,CASSQAVVSNEKLFF,TRBV4-1,NA,NA,TRBJ1-4
TGTGCCAGCAGCTTCTCGGCAGGCGTTGTGGATGGCTACACCTTC,CASSFSAGVVDGYTF,TRBV13,NA,once,TRBJ1-2
TGCAGTGCCCGGGGGACACAGGGGGTGAAAGCCAATCAGCCCCAGCATTTT,CSARGTQGVKANQPQHF,TRBV20-1,TRBD1,NA,TRBJ1-5
TGTGCCAGTAGTATAGGCCTAGCCGACGAAACCGGGGAGCTGTTTTTT,CASSIGLADETGELFF,TRBV19,NA,NA,TRBJ2-2
TGTGCCATCATGTCACGGACAGCGGGAAGTACAGATACGCAGTATTTT,CAIMSRTAGSTDTQYF,TRBV10-3,NA,NA,TRBJ2-3
TGTGCCAGCAGCTCACAACTAGCGGGGACAGAAGAGACCCAGTACTTC,CASSSQLAGTEETQYF,TRBV7-3,TRBD2,NA,TRBJ2-5
TGTGCCAGTAGGAAGGGACAGGGGGCAGAAAATGAGCAGTTCTTC,CASRKGQGAENEQFF,TRBV19,TRBD1,NA,TRBJ2-1
TGCAGTGCTGCGCGGACAGAGGGGGAGACCGGGGAGCTGTTTTTT,CSAARTEGETGELFF,TRBV20-1,NA,NA,TRBJ2-2
TGTGCCAGCAGTTACCTAGCGGGAGGGGTCTCCTACAATGAGCAGTTCTTC,CASSYLAGGVSYNEQFF,TRBV6-2/TRBV6-3,TRBD2,NA,TRBJ2-1
TGTGCCAGCAGTTCGGTTACTGATGAAGCTTTCTTT,CASSSVTDEAFF,TRBV6-2/TRBV6-3,NA,NA,TRBJ1-1
TGTGCCAGCAGTAACCGACAGGGTTACCAAGAGACCCAGTACTTC,CASSNRQGYQETQYF,TRBV6-2/TRBV6-3,TRBD1,NA,TRBJ2-5
TGTGCCAGCTCCCGGGACAAGGATAGCTACGAGCAGTACTTC,CASSRDKDSYEQYF,TRBV7-3,NA,few,TRBJ2-7
TGTGCCAGTAGTAGGACAGGGGGGGGAGAGACCCAGTACTTC,CASSRTGGGETQYF,TRBV19,TRBD1,NA,TRBJ2-5
TGTGCCAGCAGCTTAGGACAGAACACTGAAGCTTTCTTT,CASSLGQNTEAFF,TRBV7-8,NA,NA,TRBJ1-1
TGCAGTGCAACCGGGGGAACCTACACAGATACGCAGTATTTT,CSATGGTYTDTQYF,TRBV20-1,NA,NA,TRBJ2-3
TGTGCCAGTAGAGGTACTAGCACAGATACGCAGTATTTT,CASRGTSTDTQYF,TRBV19,NA,NA,TRBJ2-3